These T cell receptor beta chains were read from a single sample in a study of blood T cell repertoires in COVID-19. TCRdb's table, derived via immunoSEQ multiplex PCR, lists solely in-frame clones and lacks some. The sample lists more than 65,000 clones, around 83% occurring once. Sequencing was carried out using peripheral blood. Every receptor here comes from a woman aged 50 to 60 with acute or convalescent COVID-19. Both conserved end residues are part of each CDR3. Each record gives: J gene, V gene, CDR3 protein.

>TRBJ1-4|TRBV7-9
CASSEPGTRATNEKLFF
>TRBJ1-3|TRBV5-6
CASSRPENRPGNTIYF
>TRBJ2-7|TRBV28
CASSLSAGGIVPYEQYF
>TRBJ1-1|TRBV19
CASSRTPMNTEAFF
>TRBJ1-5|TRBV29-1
CSAGGGSGNQPQHF
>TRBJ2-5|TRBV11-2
CASSSQGGGYQETQYF
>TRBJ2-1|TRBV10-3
CAIRGQVHYNEQFF
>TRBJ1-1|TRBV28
CASSSIETSRDSEAFF
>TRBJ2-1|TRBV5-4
CASSRGGQDSYNEQFF
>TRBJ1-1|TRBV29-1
CSVGALDRGPALNTEAFF
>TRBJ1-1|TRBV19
CASSVRGNTEAFF
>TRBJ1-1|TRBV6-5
CASSSAGTLNTEAFF
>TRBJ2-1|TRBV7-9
CASSSKPGLAIYNEQFF
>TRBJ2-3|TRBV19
CASSMGYSTDTQYF
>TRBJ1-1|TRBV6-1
CASSEPGTGMNTEAFF
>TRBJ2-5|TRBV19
CASSTGTGVGETQYF
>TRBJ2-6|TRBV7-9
CASSLWGPLLANVLTF
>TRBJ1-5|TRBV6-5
CASSPDRDQPQHF
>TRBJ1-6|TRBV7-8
CASSLVRNSPLHF
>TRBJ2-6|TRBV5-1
CASSLTGIGANVLTF
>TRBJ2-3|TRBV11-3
CASSFTGVGVTDTQYF
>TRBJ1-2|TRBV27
CASSLHRDIGYTF
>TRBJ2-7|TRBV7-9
CASSLSRRDYEQYF
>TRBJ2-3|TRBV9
CASSVGAGTDTQYF
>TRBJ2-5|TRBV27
CASSSDGTSWETQYF
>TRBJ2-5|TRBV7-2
CASAQEGGFKTQYF
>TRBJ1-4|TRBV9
CASSSGQILANEKLFF
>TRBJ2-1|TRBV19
CASSSATQQFF
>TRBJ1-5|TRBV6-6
CASSLGQGLGGDQPQHF
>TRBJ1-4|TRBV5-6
CASSFRGGWINEKLFF
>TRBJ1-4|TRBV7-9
CASSQIVGERGRSVKKLFF
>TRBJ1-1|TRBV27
CASKTKGPNTEAFF
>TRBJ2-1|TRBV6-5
CASSYSPGFEQFF